Listed below are T cell receptor beta chains from one sample, sequenced in a study of T cells in localized non-small cell lung cancer. TCRdb keeps only in-frame clones here, not all; method: immunoSEQ multiplex PCR. The sample lists over 20,000 clones; roughly 80% were seen once. Sequenced material: peripheral blood, taken before any cancer treatment. The source of these receptors is a man aged 40 to 69 with stage III squamous cell lung carcinoma. The CDR3 runs from the conserved cysteine through the conserved F or W. Each record gives: clone size, V gene, J gene, D gene, CDR3 protein, CDR3 DNA. A D gene is named only where the DNA matches it firmly. Only part of the rows carry a size: once, few, many, or a class if the clone is expanded.

clone_size: .; v_call: TRBV9; j_call: TRBJ1-4; d_call: .; cdr3_aa: CASSARGDLSEKLFF; cdr3_nt: TGTGCCAGCAGCGCCCGGGGGGACCTAAGTGAAAAACTGTTTTTT
clone_size: .; v_call: TRBV10-3; j_call: TRBJ2-1; d_call: .; cdr3_aa: CAISNRDNEQFF; cdr3_nt: TGTGCCATCAGTAATCGGGACAATGAGCAGTTCTTC
clone_size: few; v_call: TRBV6-6; j_call: TRBJ1-2; d_call: TRBD1; cdr3_aa: CASSGTGGTDYGYTF; cdr3_nt: TGTGCCAGCTCCGGGACAGGGGGCACGGACTATGGCTACACCTTC
clone_size: once; v_call: TRBV4-1; j_call: TRBJ2-3; d_call: TRBD2; cdr3_aa: CASSTSGGWRDTQYF; cdr3_nt: TGCGCCAGCAGCACTAGCGGGGGGTGGAGGGATACGCAGTATTTT
clone_size: .; v_call: TRBV28; j_call: TRBJ2-7; d_call: TRBD1; cdr3_aa: CASSVDRAYEQYF; cdr3_nt: TGTGCCAGCAGCGTTGACAGGGCGTACGAGCAGTACTTC
clone_size: few; v_call: TRBV10-1; j_call: TRBJ2-1; d_call: TRBD1; cdr3_aa: CASSGGQASSYNEQFF; cdr3_nt: TGCGCCAGCAGTGGGGGACAGGCGAGCTCCTACAATGAGCAGTTCTTC
clone_size: .; v_call: TRBV9; j_call: TRBJ1-1; d_call: .; cdr3_aa: CASSPPAGGVAEAFF; cdr3_nt: TGTGCCAGCAGCCCTCCAGCGGGAGGGGTGGCCGAAGCTTTCTTT
clone_size: .; v_call: TRBV10-3; j_call: TRBJ2-2; d_call: .; cdr3_aa: CAISTGTGELFF; cdr3_nt: TGTGCCATCAGTACAGGCACCGGGGAGCTGTTTTTT
clone_size: .; v_call: TRBV28; j_call: TRBJ1-1; d_call: .; cdr3_aa: CASLLQGRTEAFF; cdr3_nt: TGTGCCAGTCTATTACAGGGTCGGACTGAAGCTTTCTTT
clone_size: .; v_call: TRBV20-1; j_call: TRBJ1-1; d_call: TRBD1; cdr3_aa: CSAWIDRGAFF; cdr3_nt: TGCAGTGCATGGATTGACAGGGGAGCTTTCTTT
clone_size: once; v_call: TRBV5-6; j_call: TRBJ2-7; d_call: TRBD2; cdr3_aa: CASSGLAGKQYF; cdr3_nt: TGTGCCAGCAGCGGACTAGCGGGAAAGCAGTACTTC
clone_size: .; v_call: TRBV28; j_call: TRBJ2-1; d_call: TRBD2; cdr3_aa: CASSPRTSNIYEQFF; cdr3_nt: TGTGCCAGCAGTCCCCGGACTAGTAATATCTATGAGCAGTTCTTC
clone_size: once; v_call: TRBV5-1; j_call: TRBJ2-2; d_call: .; cdr3_aa: CASNSGGELFF; cdr3_nt: TGCGCCAGCAATTCAGGCGGGGAGCTGTTTTTT
clone_size: .; v_call: TRBV30; j_call: TRBJ1-5; d_call: .; cdr3_aa: CAWSVNSNQPQHF; cdr3_nt: TGTGCCTGGAGTGTAAATAGCAATCAGCCCCAGCATTTT
clone_size: .; v_call: TRBV19; j_call: TRBJ1-1; d_call: .; cdr3_aa: CASSPTAPNLEAFF; cdr3_nt: TGTGCCAGTAGCCCAACAGCGCCAAACCTTGAAGCTTTCTTT
clone_size: .; v_call: TRBV6-1; j_call: TRBJ2-5; d_call: TRBD2; cdr3_aa: CASSWTSGTETQYF; cdr3_nt: TGTGCCAGCAGCTGGACTAGCGGGACAGAGACCCAGTACTTC
clone_size: once; v_call: TRBV7-3; j_call: TRBJ2-6; d_call: TRBD2; cdr3_aa: CASSVTSGGALVLTF; cdr3_nt: TGTGCCAGCAGCGTTACTAGCGGGGGGGCCCTCGTCCTGACTTTC
clone_size: few; v_call: TRBV28; j_call: TRBJ2-7; d_call: .; cdr3_aa: CASSLGQGHYEQYF; cdr3_nt: TGTGCCAGCAGTCTCGGGCAGGGGCACTACGAGCAGTACTTC
clone_size: .; v_call: TRBV19; j_call: TRBJ2-1; d_call: .; cdr3_aa: CASSRDSSSYNEQFF; cdr3_nt: TGTGCCAGTAGTAGAGACAGTAGCTCCTACAATGAGCAGTTCTTC
clone_size: .; v_call: TRBV7-9; j_call: TRBJ2-7; d_call: .; cdr3_aa: CASSRGWGNFYEQYF; cdr3_nt: TGTGCCAGCAGCCGTGGCTGGGGCAACTTCTACGAGCAGTACTTC
clone_size: .; v_call: TRBV10-3; j_call: TRBJ2-5; d_call: TRBD2; cdr3_aa: CAISEDRAGTTRETQYF; cdr3_nt: TGTGCCATCAGTGAAGATCGAGCGGGGACGACTAGGGAGACCCAGTACTTC
clone_size: .; v_call: TRBV6-1; j_call: TRBJ2-2; d_call: .; cdr3_aa: CASKAGELFF; cdr3_nt: TGTGCCAGCAAGGCCGGGGAGCTGTTTTTT
clone_size: once; v_call: TRBV5-6; j_call: TRBJ1-2; d_call: .; cdr3_aa: CASERRTNYGYTF; cdr3_nt: TGTGCCAGCGAAAGGAGGACTAACTATGGCTACACCTTC
clone_size: .; v_call: TRBV7-9; j_call: TRBJ2-1; d_call: .; cdr3_aa: CASSLAINEQFF; cdr3_nt: TGTGCCAGCAGCTTAGCGATTAATGAGCAGTTCTTC
clone_size: once; v_call: TRBV30; j_call: TRBJ1-4; d_call: .; cdr3_aa: CAWAASNEKLFF; cdr3_nt: TGTGCCTGGGCAGCTTCTAATGAAAAACTGTTTTTT
clone_size: .; v_call: TRBV30; j_call: TRBJ2-5; d_call: .; cdr3_aa: CAWSGLAWIQGQETQYF; cdr3_nt: TGTGCCTGGAGTGGGCTAGCGTGGATCCAAGGCCAAGAGACCCAGTACTTC
clone_size: .; v_call: TRBV27; j_call: TRBJ1-5; d_call: .; cdr3_aa: CASSLEAGNYQPQHF; cdr3_nt: TGTGCCAGCAGTTTGGAGGCCGGGAACTATCAGCCCCAGCATTTT
clone_size: .; v_call: TRBV7-2; j_call: TRBJ1-6; d_call: .; cdr3_aa: CASSLGLGLGSPLHF; cdr3_nt: TGTGCCAGCAGCTTAGGTCTGGGGTTGGGTTCACCCCTCCACTTT
clone_size: .; v_call: TRBV5-1; j_call: TRBJ2-1; d_call: .; cdr3_aa: CASDVLNLRDPNEQFF; cdr3_nt: TGCGCCAGCGACGTCCTTAATCTCCGGGACCCCAATGAGCAGTTCTTC
clone_size: .; v_call: TRBV5-6; j_call: TRBJ1-2; d_call: .; cdr3_aa: CASSSQNNYGYTF; cdr3_nt: TGTGCCAGCAGCTCACAGAACAACTATGGCTACACCTTC
clone_size: .; v_call: TRBV6-6; j_call: TRBJ2-1; d_call: .; cdr3_aa: CASSPGPAYNEQFF; cdr3_nt: TGTGCCAGCAGCCCGGGACCAGCATACAATGAGCAGTTCTTC
clone_size: .; v_call: TRBV14; j_call: TRBJ2-1; d_call: .; cdr3_aa: CASSFIGGEQFF; cdr3_nt: TGTGCCAGCAGTTTTATAGGAGGTGAGCAGTTCTTC
clone_size: .; v_call: TRBV7-3; j_call: TRBJ2-2; d_call: .; cdr3_aa: CASSPINTGELFF; cdr3_nt: TGTGCCAGCAGCCCTATCAACACCGGGGAGCTGTTTTTT
clone_size: .; v_call: TRBV5-6; j_call: TRBJ2-1; d_call: .; cdr3_aa: CASSLTREQFF; cdr3_nt: TGTGCCAGCAGCTTGACCAGGGAGCAGTTCTTC
clone_size: .; v_call: TRBV6-5; j_call: TRBJ1-6; d_call: .; cdr3_aa: CASSSQEGVDNSPLHF; cdr3_nt: TGTGCCAGCAGTTCCCAGGAGGGAGTTGATAATTCACCCCTCCACTTT
clone_size: .; v_call: TRBV27; j_call: TRBJ1-1; d_call: TRBD1; cdr3_aa: CASSLSSRGLLEAFF; cdr3_nt: TGTGCCAGCAGTTTATCCTCCAGGGGGCTCTTGGAAGCTTTCTTT
clone_size: .; v_call: TRBV7-7; j_call: TRBJ2-5; d_call: TRBD2; cdr3_aa: CASSPGGALGRAGGRETQYF; cdr3_nt: TGTGCTAGCAGCCCTGGGGGGGCCCTAGGACGAGCGGGAGGCCGAGAGACCCAGTACTTC
clone_size: .; v_call: TRBV6-6; j_call: TRBJ2-3; d_call: .; cdr3_aa: CASSYERAAADTQYF; cdr3_nt: TGTGCCAGCAGTTACGAGCGCGCGGCCGCAGATACGCAGTATTTT
clone_size: .; v_call: TRBV7-2; j_call: TRBJ1-1; d_call: .; cdr3_aa: CASSLAKTANTEAFF; cdr3_nt: TGTGCCAGCAGCTTGGCTAAGACAGCGAACACTGAAGCTTTCTTT
clone_size: .; v_call: TRBV28; j_call: TRBJ1-2; d_call: TRBD1; cdr3_aa: CASRKQGYGYTF; cdr3_nt: TGTGCCAGCAGAAAACAGGGGTATGGCTACACCTTC
clone_size: .; v_call: TRBV19; j_call: TRBJ2-2; d_call: TRBD1; cdr3_aa: CASSTQGDTGELFF; cdr3_nt: TGTGCCAGTAGTACACAGGGGGACACCGGGGAGCTGTTTTTT
clone_size: .; v_call: TRBV5-1; j_call: TRBJ2-6; d_call: .; cdr3_aa: CASSLDRPGANVLTF; cdr3_nt: TGCGCCAGCAGCTTGGACAGGCCTGGGGCCAACGTCCTGACTTTC